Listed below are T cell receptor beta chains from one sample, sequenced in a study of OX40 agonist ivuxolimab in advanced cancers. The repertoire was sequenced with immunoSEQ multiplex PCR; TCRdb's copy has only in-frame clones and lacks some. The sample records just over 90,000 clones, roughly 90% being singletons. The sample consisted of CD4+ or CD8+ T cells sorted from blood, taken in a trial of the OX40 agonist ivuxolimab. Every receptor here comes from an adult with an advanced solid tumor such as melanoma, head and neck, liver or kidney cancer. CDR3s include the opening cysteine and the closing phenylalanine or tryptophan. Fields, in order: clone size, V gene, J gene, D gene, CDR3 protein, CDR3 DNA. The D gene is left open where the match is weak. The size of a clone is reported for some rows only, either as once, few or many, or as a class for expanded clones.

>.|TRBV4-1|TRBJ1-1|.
CASSHRDILSNTEAFF
TGCGCCAGCAGCCACCGGGACATCTTATCGAACACTGAAGCTTTCTTT
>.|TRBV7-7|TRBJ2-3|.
CASSLGGGAVGVEDTQYF
TGTGCTAGCAGCTTAGGTGGGGGAGCGGTCGGGGTGGAGGATACGCAGTATTTT
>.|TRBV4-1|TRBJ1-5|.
CASSQDRDSNQPQHF
TGCGCCAGCAGCCAAGACAGGGATAGCAATCAGCCCCAGCATTTT
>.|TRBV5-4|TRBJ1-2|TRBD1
CASRSPGGEGYTF
TGTGCCAGCAGGTCGCCAGGGGGAGAGGGCTACACCTTC
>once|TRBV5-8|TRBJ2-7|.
CASSFPGQTYEQYF
TGTGCCAGCAGCTTCCCCGGACAGACCTACGAGCAGTACTTC
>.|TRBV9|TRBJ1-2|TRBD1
CASSARDRPNYGYTF
TGTGCCAGCAGCGCCAGGGACAGGCCAAACTATGGCTACACCTTC
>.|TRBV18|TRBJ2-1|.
CASSLRDPGWGEQFF
TGTGCCAGCTCCCTAAGAGACCCAGGGTGGGGTGAGCAGTTCTTC
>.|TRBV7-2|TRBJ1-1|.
CASSLTGLVNTEAFF
TGTGCCAGCAGCTTAACGGGACTAGTGAACACTGAAGCTTTCTTT
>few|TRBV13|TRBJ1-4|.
CASSLRGSNEKLFF
TGTGCCAGCAGCTTAAGGGGTTCGAATGAAAAACTGTTTTTT
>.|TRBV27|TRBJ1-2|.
CASSLMGNSAGTHTF
TGTGCCAGCAGTTTAATGGGGAATTCGGCAGGGACGCACACCTTC
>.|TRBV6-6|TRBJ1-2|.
CASSSGSGYTF
TGTGCCAGCAGTTCGGGGAGCGGCTACACCTTC
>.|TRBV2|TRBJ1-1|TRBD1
CASRTGTSRNTEAFF
TGTGCCAGCAGGACAGGGACATCCAGGAACACTGAAGCTTTCTTT
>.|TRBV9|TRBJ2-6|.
CASSFSTATSGANVLTF
TGTGCCAGCAGCTTTTCGACGGCGACTTCTGGGGCCAACGTCCTGACTTTC
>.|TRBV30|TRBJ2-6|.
CAWSVPGANVLTF
TGTGCCTGGAGTGTTCCCGGGGCCAACGTCCTGACTTTC
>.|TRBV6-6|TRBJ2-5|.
CASSQASGEETQYF
TGTGCCAGCAGCCAGGCCTCGGGGGAAGAGACCCAGTACTTC
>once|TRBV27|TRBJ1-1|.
CASSRLLIPNTEAFF
TGTGCCAGCAGTCGCCTACTGATCCCGAACACTGAAGCTTTCTTT
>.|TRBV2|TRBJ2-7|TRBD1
CASRTGGLEQYF
TGTGCCAGCAGGACAGGGGGCCTCGAGCAGTACTTC
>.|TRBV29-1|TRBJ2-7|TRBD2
CSVEIAGGYYEQYF
TGCAGCGTTGAAATAGCGGGAGGGTACTACGAGCAGTACTTC